This T cell receptor (beta chain) was identified in a study of T cell responses to AZD1222 COVID-19 vaccine. Between the trimmed V and J ends, which lost 6 bases and 7 bases, there was a span of 19 bases. The germline CDR1 and CDR2 sequences are MNHEY and SMNVEV (reference sequence). The CDR3 contains 14 residues. Some clones are missing from TCRdb's copy, which holds only in-frame ones; the method was immunoSEQ multiplex PCR. The sample includes around 110,000 clones, 65% to 85% of them seen just once. The sample consisted of peripheral blood, taken on day 0 of AZD1222 vaccination. The chain links TRBV27 to TRBJ2-7, with D possibly TRBD2 on 6 matching bases. This clonotype was sampled from an adult in good health. The CDR3: CASSSLGTAPEQYF. For the CDR3, the DNA is TGTGCCAGCAGCTCACTGGGGACTGCCCCGGAGCAGTACTTC.